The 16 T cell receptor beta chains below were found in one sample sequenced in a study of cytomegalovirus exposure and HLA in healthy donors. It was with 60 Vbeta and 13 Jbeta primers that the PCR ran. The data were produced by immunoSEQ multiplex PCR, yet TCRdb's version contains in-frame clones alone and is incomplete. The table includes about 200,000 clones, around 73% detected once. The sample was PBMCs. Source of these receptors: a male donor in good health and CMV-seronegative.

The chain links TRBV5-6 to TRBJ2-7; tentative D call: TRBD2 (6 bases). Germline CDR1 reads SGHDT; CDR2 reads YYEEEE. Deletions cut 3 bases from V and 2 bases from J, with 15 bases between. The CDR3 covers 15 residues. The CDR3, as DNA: TGTGCCAGCAGCTGGGGGGACTTGGGCGCCTACGAGCAGTACTTC. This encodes CASSWGDLGAYEQYF.

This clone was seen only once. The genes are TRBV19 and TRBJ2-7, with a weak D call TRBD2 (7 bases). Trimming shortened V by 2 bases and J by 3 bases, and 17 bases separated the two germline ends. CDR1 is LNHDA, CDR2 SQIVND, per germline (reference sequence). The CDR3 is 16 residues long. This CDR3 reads CASSIRWGGTFYEQYF. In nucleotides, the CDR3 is TGTGCCAGTAGTATAAGGTGGGGGGGCACCTTCTACGAGCAGTACTTC. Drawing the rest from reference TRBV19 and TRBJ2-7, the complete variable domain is DGGITQSPKYLFRKEGQNVTLSCEQNLNHDAMYWYRQDPGQGLRLIYYSQIVNDFQKGDIAEGYSVSREKKESFPLTVTSAQKNPTAFYLCASSIRWGGTFYEQYFGPGTRLTVT.

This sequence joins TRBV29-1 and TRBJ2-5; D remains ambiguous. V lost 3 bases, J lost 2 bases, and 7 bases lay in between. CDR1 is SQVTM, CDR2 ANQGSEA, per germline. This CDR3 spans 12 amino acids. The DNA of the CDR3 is TGCAGCGTTGACCAGAATCAAGAGACCCAGTACTTC. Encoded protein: CSVDQNQETQYF.

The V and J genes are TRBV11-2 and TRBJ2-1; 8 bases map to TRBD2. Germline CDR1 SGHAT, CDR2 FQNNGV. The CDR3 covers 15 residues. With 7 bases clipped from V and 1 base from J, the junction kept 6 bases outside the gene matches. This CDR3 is CASNPLAGSYNEQFF. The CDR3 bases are TGTGCCAGCAACCCTTTAGCGGGATCCTACAATGAGCAGTTCTTC. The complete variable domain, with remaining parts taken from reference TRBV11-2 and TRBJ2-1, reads EAGVAQSPRYKIIEKRQSVAFWCNPISGHATLYWYQQILGQGPKLLIQFQNNGVVDDSQLPKDRFSAERLKGVDSTLKIQPAKLEDSAVYLCASNPLAGSYNEQFFGPGTRLTVL.

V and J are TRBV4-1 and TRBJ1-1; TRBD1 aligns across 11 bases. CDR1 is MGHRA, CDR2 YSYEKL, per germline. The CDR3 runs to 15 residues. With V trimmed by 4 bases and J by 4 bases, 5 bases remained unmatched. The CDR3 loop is CASSPWGTGGTEAFF. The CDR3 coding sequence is TGCGCCAGCAGCCCGTGGGGGACAGGGGGCACTGAAGCTTTCTTT.

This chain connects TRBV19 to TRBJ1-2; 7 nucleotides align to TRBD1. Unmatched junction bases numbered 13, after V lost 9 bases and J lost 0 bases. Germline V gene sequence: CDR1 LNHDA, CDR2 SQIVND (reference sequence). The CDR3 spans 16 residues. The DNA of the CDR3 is TGTGCCAGCACCCGGGACAGCGTCCTCACTAACTATGGCTACACCTTC. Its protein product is CASTRDSVLTNYGYTF.

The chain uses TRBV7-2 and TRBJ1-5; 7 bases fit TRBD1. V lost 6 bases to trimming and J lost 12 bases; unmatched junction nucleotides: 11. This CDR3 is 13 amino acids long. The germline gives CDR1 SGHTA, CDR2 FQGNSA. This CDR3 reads CASSPPFRDSQHF. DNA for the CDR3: TGTGCCAGCAGTCCACCGTTCCGGGACAGCCAGCATTTT.

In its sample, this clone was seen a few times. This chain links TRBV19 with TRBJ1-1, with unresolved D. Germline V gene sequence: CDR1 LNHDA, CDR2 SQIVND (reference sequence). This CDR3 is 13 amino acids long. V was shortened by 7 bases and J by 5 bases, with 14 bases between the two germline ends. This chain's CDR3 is CASTPWGGTEAFF. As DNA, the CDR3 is TGTGCCAGTACCCCATGGGGAGGGACTGAAGCTTTCTTT.

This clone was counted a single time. The DNA of the CDR3 is TGTGCCAGCAGTGAGGGGGACAGGGACGACCTGAACACTGAAGCTTTCTTT. Protein sequence: CASSEGDRDDLNTEAFF. V usage is TRBV2 and J usage is TRBJ1-1, with 9 bases matching TRBD1. CDR3 size: 17 residues. Germline V gene data show CDR1 as SNHLY and CDR2 as FYNNEI. V shed 3 bases and J 0 bases; nucleotides not matched to a gene: 8. The whole variable domain, remainder taken from reference TRBV2 and TRBJ1-1, is EPEVTQTPSHQVTQMGQEVILRCVPISNHLYFYWYRQILGQKVEFLVSFYNNEISEKSEIFDDQFSVERPDGSNFTLKIRSTKLEDSAMYFCASSEGDRDDLNTEAFFGQGTRLTVV.

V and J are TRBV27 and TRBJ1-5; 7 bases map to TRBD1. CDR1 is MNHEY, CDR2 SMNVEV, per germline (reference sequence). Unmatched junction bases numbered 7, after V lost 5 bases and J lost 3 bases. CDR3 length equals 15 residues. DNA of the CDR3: TGTGCCAGCAGTCCGGACAGGAGCCTCAATCAGCCCCAGCATTTT. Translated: CASSPDRSLNQPQHF.

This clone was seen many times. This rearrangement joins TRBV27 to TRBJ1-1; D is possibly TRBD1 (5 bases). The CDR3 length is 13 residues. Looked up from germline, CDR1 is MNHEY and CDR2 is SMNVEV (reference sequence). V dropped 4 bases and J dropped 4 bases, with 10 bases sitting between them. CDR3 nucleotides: TGTGCCAGCAGTTCCAGGGTGGGCACTGAAGCTTTCTTT. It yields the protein CASSSRVGTEAFF.

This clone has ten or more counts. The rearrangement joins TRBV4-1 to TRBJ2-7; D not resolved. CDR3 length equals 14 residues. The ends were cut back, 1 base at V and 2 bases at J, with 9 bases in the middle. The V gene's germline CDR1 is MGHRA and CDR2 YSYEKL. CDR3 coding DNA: TGCGCCAGCAGCCAAGGGAAGACAACCTACGAGCAGTACTTC. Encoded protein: CASSQGKTTYEQYF.

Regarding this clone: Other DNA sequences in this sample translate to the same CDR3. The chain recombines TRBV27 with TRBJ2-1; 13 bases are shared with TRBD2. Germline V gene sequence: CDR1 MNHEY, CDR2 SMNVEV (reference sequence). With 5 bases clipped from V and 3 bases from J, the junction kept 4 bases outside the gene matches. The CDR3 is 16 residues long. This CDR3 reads CASSLGTSGNYNEQFF. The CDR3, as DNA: TGTGCCAGCAGTCTTGGGACTAGCGGGAACTACAATGAGCAGTTCTTC.

CDR3 sequence (DNA): TGTGCCAGTAGTATCCCAGCGAACACCGGGGAGCTGTTTTTT. Its translation is CASSIPANTGELFF. The V gene is TRBV19, the J gene TRBJ2-2, with D unclear. The CDR3 is 14 residues long. With 3 bases removed from V and 0 bases from J, the gap between germline ends came to 5 bases. Germline values: CDR1 LNHDA, CDR2 SQIVND (reference sequence).

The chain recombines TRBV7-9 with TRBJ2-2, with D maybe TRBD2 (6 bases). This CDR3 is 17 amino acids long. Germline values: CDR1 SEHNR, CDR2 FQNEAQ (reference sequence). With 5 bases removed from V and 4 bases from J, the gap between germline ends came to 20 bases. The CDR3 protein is CASSRSVTGLLTGELFF. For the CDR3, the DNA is TGTGCCAGCAGCCGAAGCGTAACGGGACTCCTCACCGGGGAGCTGTTTTTT.

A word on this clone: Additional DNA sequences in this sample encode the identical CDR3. This CDR3 reads CASSLEQGNTEAFF. CDR3 DNA sequence: TGCGCCAGCAGCTTGGAACAGGGTAACACTGAAGCTTTCTTT. This chain links TRBV5-1 with TRBJ1-1; a possible D gene is TRBD1 (6 bases). V gave up 0 bases and J gave up 2 bases, with 8 bases separating them. The CDR3 totals 14 residues. Germline V gene data show CDR1 as SGHRS and CDR2 as YFSETQ.